This T cell receptor beta chain comes out of a study of cytomegalovirus exposure and HLA in healthy donors. About the research overall: Early release data held tens of millions of unique TCRs from HLA-typed donors. Broader study findings: The authors later linked a missense DCLRE1C variant to TCR beta V- and J-gene trimming.

PCR involved 60 Vbeta and 13 Jbeta primers. TCRdb's table, derived via immunoSEQ multiplex PCR, lists solely in-frame clones and lacks some. Here the sample spans over 100,000 clones, around nine tenths being singletons. Note on this clone: The antigen is unknown.

Material for sequencing was PBMCs. This receptor was identified in a woman aged 25 to 45 in good health and CMV-seronegative.

CDR3 in DNA: TGTGCCAGCAGCTCGAGCCAACTAGCAGAGCAGTTCTTC. Its translation is CASSSSQLAEQFF. The chain uses TRBV7-3 and TRBJ2-1, with D possibly matching TRBD2 (6 bases). Trimming took off 4 bases at V and 10 bases at J, with 14 bases between the two ends. This CDR3 region has 13 residues. Germline V lookup: CDR1 SGHTA, CDR2 FQGTGA.